Below are 25 T cell receptor beta chains sequenced from a single sample in a study of blood T cells in healthy people across ages. With a J-beta primer mix and a sample-barcoded 5' primer, a second PCR ran 7 to 11 cycles. TCRdb reanalysed the 5' RACE reads using MiXCR and keeps one entry per CDR3 protein. The table includes roughly 1.5 million distinct CDR3 sequences, approximately 39% detected once. Sequencing was carried out using blood. The source of these receptors is a woman under 30 in good health.

This clonotype occurred a few times. The chain employs TRBV15 and TRBJ2-3, with D maybe TRBD1 (5 bases). The CDR3 covers 15 residues. Germline CDR1 is LNHNV and CDR2 is YYDKDF (reference sequence). V was shortened by 3 bases and J by 2 bases, with 12 bases between the two germline ends. CDR3 DNA: TGTGCCACCAGCAGCCGGGCGGACAACACAGATACGCAGTATTTT. It yields the protein CATSSRADNTDTQYF.

This clonotype was recorded a few times. The genes are TRBV7-9 and TRBJ1-1; a weak D match, TRBD1 (5 bases). The CDR3 extends over 16 amino acids. Per the germline V gene, CDR1 is SEHNR and CDR2 is FQNEAQ (reference sequence). V was pared by 4 bases and J by 1 base, with 16 bases between. The CDR3 DNA reads as TGTGCCAGCAGCTCAACGTACGGGACCGCGAACACTGAAGCTTTCTTT. Translating gives CASSSTYGTANTEAFF.

The V and J genes are TRBV4-1 and TRBJ2-3, with D uncertain. In germline, CDR1 is MGHRA, CDR2 YSYEKL. This CDR3 has 16 residues. The V end was cut by 3 bases, the J end by 0 bases, with 13 bases between. The CDR3 loop reads CASSHADLRSTDTQYF. CDR3 sequence (DNA): TGCGCCAGCAGCCATGCCGACTTACGTAGCACAGATACGCAGTATTTT.

As regards this clonotype: At one of its ends the junction is not consistent with the germline gene, which may arise from a read error. The chain employs TRBV6-5 and TRBJ2-7; D is uncertain. This CDR3 contains 13 residues. The V gene's germline CDR1 is MNHEY and CDR2 SVGAGI. Here the CDR3 reads CAGSDSRLYEQYF. For the CDR3, the DNA is TGTGCCGGCAGTGACTCGAGGCTCTACGAGCAGTACTTC.

The chain employs TRBV7-6 and TRBJ2-7; D could derive from TRBD1 or TRBD2 (5 bases each). The J call may be incorrect, as the DNA end agrees better with TRBJ2-5. This CDR3 has 15 amino acids. Germline values: CDR1 SGHVS, CDR2 FNYEAQ. The CDR3 protein is CASSIVGRFTETQYF. CDR3 coding DNA: TGTGCCAGTTCGATAGTGGGACGTTTTACGGAGACCCAGTACTTC.

The chain joins TRBV15 to TRBJ1-1, with TRBD1 matching 9 bases. After removal of 5 bases from V and 3 bases from J, the junction contained 4 bases not matched to a gene. The CDR3 spans 14 residues. CDR1 and CDR2 (germline): LNHNV, YYDKDF (reference sequence). The CDR3 DNA reads as TGTGCCACCAGCGGCGGACAGGGGTACACTGAAGCTTTCTTT. Translating it yields CATSGGQGYTEAFF.

This clonotype has a handful of counts. The chain has TRBV7-2 and TRBJ2-7; D possibly corresponds to TRBD2 (5 bases). The germline V and J ends were trimmed by 7 bases and 7 bases, with 17 bases remaining between them. Germline lookup yields CDR1 SGHTA and CDR2 FQGNSA. The CDR3 covers 13 residues. The CDR3: CASTGRGGNEQYF. In nucleotides, the CDR3 is TGTGCCAGCACCGGACGAGGAGGCAATGAGCAGTACTTC. Full variable domain (remainder filled in from reference TRBV7-2 and TRBJ2-7): GAGVSQSPSNKVTEKGKDVELRCDPISGHTALYWYRQSLGQGLEFLIYFQGNSAPDKSGLPSDRFSAERTGGSVSTLTIQRTQQEDSAVYLCASTGRGGNEQYFGPGTRLTVT.

CDR3 nucleotides: TGTGCCAGCTCTCTGGGGGCTGAAACCTATGGCTACACCTTC. This encodes CASSLGAETYGYTF. The J gene is TRBJ1-2, the V gene TRBV18, with D perhaps matching TRBD1 (6 bases). The length of the CDR3 is 14 residues. Germline V gives CDR1 KGHSH, CDR2 LQKENI. V lost 6 bases and J 4 bases, leaving 15 bases between the germline ends.

This clonotype was counted a few times. The chain uses TRBV20-1 and TRBJ2-3; TRBD1 agrees at 9 bases. J was trimmed by 2 bases and V by 8 bases; bases with no gene match: 11. The CDR3 contains 15 residues. Germline V gene data show CDR1 as DFQATT and CDR2 as SNEGSKA (reference sequence). CDR3 residues: CSTRDRVQYTDTQYF. The CDR3 nucleotides are TGCAGTACCCGGGACAGGGTCCAATACACAGATACGCAGTATTTT.

In this sample, this clonotype turned up a few times. V and J are TRBV6-1 and TRBJ2-7; possible D gene TRBD1, 5 bases. V lost 6 bases to trimming and J lost 0 bases, with 15 bases between them. The CDR3 sequence is 15 residues long. Germline-derived CDR1 and CDR2 are MNHNS and SASEGT. The DNA for the CDR3 is TGTGCCAGCAGCCCGGTAGGACACCACTCCTACGAGCAGTACTTC. Translating it yields CASSPVGHHSYEQYF.

This chain links TRBV12-3 or TRBV12-4 with TRBJ2-1; D assignment may be TRBD1 or TRBD2 (5 bases each). Trimming removed 5 bases at V and 7 bases at J, with 18 bases between. CDR3 length: 15 amino acids. In DNA form, the CDR3 reads TGTGCCAGCAGTCGATCCGGGACCAGGAGTAATGAGCAGTTCTTC. It specifies CASSRSGTRSNEQFF.

This clonotype was counted at least ten times. The chain links TRBV6-5 to TRBJ2-3; 8 bases align to TRBD2. The length of the CDR3 is 15 residues. V shed 7 bases and J 2 bases; nucleotides not matched to a gene: 8. Germline V CDR1 and CDR2: MNHEY, SVGAGI. CDR3 amino acids: CASISGLALTDTQYF. In DNA form, the CDR3 reads TGTGCCAGCATATCCGGACTAGCCCTCACAGATACGCAGTATTTT.

This clonotype was counted only a few times. This chain links TRBV28 with TRBJ2-7, with 9 bases matching TRBD1. CDR3 length: 14 amino acids. The V gene end was trimmed by 0 bases and the J gene end by 6 bases; junction bases not matched to a gene: 3. The germline V gene has CDR1 MDHEN and CDR2 SYDVKM. CDR3 DNA: TGTGCCAGCAGTTTATGGGGACAGGGCTCCGAGCAGTACTTC. It specifies CASSLWGQGSEQYF.

This clonotype occurred a few times. The chain joins TRBV4-3 to TRBJ2-3; D is possibly TRBD2 (5 bases). The CDR3 length is 13 residues. The germline V and J ends were trimmed by 2 bases and 5 bases, with 8 bases remaining between them. Germline CDR1 reads LGHNA; CDR2 reads YSLEER. The CDR3 DNA sequence: TGCGCCAGCAGCCAATCGGGGATAGATACGCAGTATTTT. It translates to CASSQSGIDTQYF.

This chain uses TRBV20-1 with TRBJ1-1; possibly TRBD1 for D (5 bases). This CDR3 spans 15 amino acids. Germline loops: CDR1 DFQATT, CDR2 SNEGSKA (reference sequence). V lost 0 bases, J lost 3 bases, and 14 bases lay in between. CDR3 sequence reads: CSARDLEGRHTEAFF. CDR3 coding DNA: TGCAGTGCTAGAGATCTGGAGGGGCGGCACACTGAAGCTTTCTTT.

The chain carries TRBV3-1 and TRBJ1-2; D may be TRBD1 (5 bases). Trimming cost V 8 bases and J 3 bases, with 10 bases left between them. Germline V CDR1 and CDR2: LGHDT, YNNKEL (reference sequence). The CDR3 runs 12 residues. The chain's CDR3 is CASQGRDYGYTF. Here the CDR3 DNA reads TGTGCCAGCCAGGGACGGGACTATGGCTACACCTTC.

This chain connects TRBV27 to TRBJ1-1, with 7 bases lining up with TRBD1. With 0 bases clipped from V and 0 bases from J, the junction kept 7 bases outside the gene matches. Germline V gene lookup returns CDR1 MNHEY and CDR2 SMNVEV (reference sequence). The CDR3 is 17 residues long. DNA of the CDR3: TGTGCCAGCAGTTTATCGAAGGGGGCCCTTATGAACACTGAAGCTTTCTTT. It translates to CASSLSKGALMNTEAFF.

Only a few counts were recorded for this clonotype. CDR3 amino acids: CASSTRGPGWFNEQFF. CDR3 nucleotides: TGCGCCAGCTCAACCCGGGGGCCGGGATGGTTCAATGAGCAGTTCTTC. The chain has TRBV5-1 and TRBJ2-1; possibly TRBD1 or TRBD2 for D (6 bases each). Germline V gene data show CDR1 as SGHRS and CDR2 as YFSETQ. The CDR3 is 16 amino acids. V lost 7 bases, J lost 6 bases, and 23 bases lay in between. The whole variable domain, remainder taken from reference TRBV5-1 and TRBJ2-1, is KAGVTQTPRYLIKTRGQQVTLSCSPISGHRSVSWYQQTPGQGLQFLFEYFSETQRNKGNFPGRFSGRQFSNSRSEMNVSTLELGDSALYLCASSTRGPGWFNEQFFGPGTRLTVL.

In this sample, this clonotype turned up a few times. This chain links TRBV19 with TRBJ1-2, with D possibly TRBD1 on 5 matching bases. This CDR3 spans 12 amino acids. Trimming removed 6 bases at V and 6 bases at J, with 11 bases between. The V gene's germline CDR1 is LNHDA and CDR2 SQIVND (reference sequence). The CDR3 loop is CASSRSGDGYTF. The DNA of the CDR3 is TGTGCCAGTAGCAGGTCGGGGGATGGCTACACCTTC.

The chain uses TRBV2 and TRBJ1-3; 8 nucleotides agree with TRBD1. This CDR3 has 16 amino acids. Trimming took 6 bases from V and 1 from J; bases not matched to a gene: 8. Germline V lookup: CDR1 SNHLY, CDR2 FYNNEI. CDR3 loop: CASSARDRLSGNTIYF. CDR3 in DNA: TGTGCCAGCAGCGCCCGGGACAGGTTGTCTGGAAACACCATATATTTT.

This clonotype has only a few counts. The chain joins TRBV7-9 to TRBJ1-4; TRBD1 matches 11 bases. The germline gives CDR1 SEHNR, CDR2 FQNEAQ (reference sequence). This CDR3 has 15 residues. V shed 5 bases and J 8 bases; nucleotides not matched to a gene: 7. The CDR3 DNA reads as TGTGCCAGCAGCCGTTGGGACAGGGGGTTCGAAAAACTGTTTTTT. Residues: CASSRWDRGFEKLFF.

V gene TRBV12-3 or TRBV12-4 combines with J gene TRBJ2-5; D possibly uses TRBD1 or TRBD2 (7 bases each). The germline V and J ends were trimmed by 11 bases and 6 bases, with 16 bases remaining between them. The CDR3 spans 12 residues. The CDR3 sequence: CASRGGMKTQYF. The DNA for the CDR3 is TGTGCCTCCAGGGGGGGTATGAAGACCCAGTACTTC.

The table lists this clonotype with a few counts. This chain joins TRBV12-3 or TRBV12-4 and TRBJ1-2; perhaps TRBD1 as D (6 bases). This CDR3 has 15 residues. V lost 7 bases, J lost 4 bases, and 19 bases lay in between. The CDR3 is CASTPIRGTPYGYTF. CDR3 coding DNA: TGTGCCAGCACTCCTATCCGTGGGACACCCTATGGCTACACCTTC.

This chain joins TRBV3-1 and TRBJ1-1; no definite D call. CDR1 and CDR2 from the germline V gene are LGHDT and YNNKEL (reference sequence). V shed 4 bases and J shed 3 bases, with 12 bases lying between them. The CDR3 loop spans 14 amino acids. In nucleotides, the CDR3 is TGTGCCAGCAGCCTACCGGCAAGGGACACTGAAGCTTTCTTT. It specifies CASSLPARDTEAFF.

The chain recombines TRBV30 with TRBJ1-2; perhaps TRBD1 as D (5 bases). V was shortened by 3 bases and J by 4 bases, with 9 bases between the two germline ends. The V gene's germline CDR1 is GTSNPN and CDR2 SVGIG (reference sequence). CDR3 length equals 12 residues. CDR3 protein: CAWSYGAYGYTF. For the CDR3, the DNA is TGTGCCTGGAGCTACGGGGCCTATGGCTACACCTTC.